The subject of this entry is one T cell receptor beta chain. Its antigen is unknown. Base-call qualities are not available, and no considerably larger clone is one nucleotide away. Receptor amplification or capture employed the immunoSEQ multiplex PCR assay. To provide template for TCR sequencing, every sample had RNA extracted and reverse transcribed into cDNA. First-strand cDNA was synthesized with SuperScript III using a 2:1 mix of oligo-dT and random hexamers. A synthetic immune receptor repertoire was used to assess amplification bias, and residual bias was removed computationally. The published analysis was carried out like this. Raw reads were preprocessed to remove errors, and CDR3 was defined by IMGT conventions from the conserved cysteine to phenylalanine. Clonality was computed as 1 minus the Shannon entropy, with the entropy normalized by log2 of the number of productive unique TCRs. Whether each scalp clone was CD4 or CD8 was inferred by checking scalp TCRbeta sequences against the CD4 and CD8 repertoires from sorted blood. TCRdb obtained this table from immuneACCESS and retained in-frame rearrangements with V and J assigned. These tables miss some clones; where compared with another copy, unresolved V genes account for less than half of the shortfall, and the remainder is unexplained. V, J and clone size were drawn from that table, and D and trimming were deduced from the DNA. The sample records some 180,000 clones, about 47% of which are singletons. The biggest ten clones account for roughly a tenth of the sample.

The record originates from a study of CD8+ T cells in alopecia areata listed by TCRdb under 2018. Looking at the study overall: The treated patients took part in an open-label pilot trial in which moderate-to-severe alopecia areata was treated with oral tofacitinib at 5 to 10 mg twice daily. Tofacitinib was given for 6 to 18 months, followed by 6 months of follow-up off drug to assess delayed response and recurrence. In treated patients, disease severity was measured using the SALT score, which gives the percentage of scalp surface area affected. In both human patients and the C3H/HeJ mouse model, the study applied high-throughput TCRbeta sequencing to look at T cell clonal expansion in alopecia areata. Scalp tissue and sorted CD4+ and CD8+ peripheral blood T cells from patchy and totalis/universalis alopecia areata patients and from healthy controls were covered by human TCRbeta sequencing. Tofacitinib-treated patients had biopsies at baseline and at 4 and 24 weeks of treatment, with a later scalp biopsy in several patients. Scalp clonality was compared across normal scalp (n=4), patchy alopecia areata scalp (n=8), and alopecia totalis/universalis scalp (n=8). RNA was obtained with the PAXgene miRNA kit for fixed scalp, the miRNeasy kit for PBMCs, and the RNeasy kit for mouse skin. immunoSEQ multiplex PCR using 35 Vbeta forward primers and 13 Jbeta reverse primers was used to amplify TCRbeta CDR3 regions.

General findings and caveats noted by the study authors: Compared with normal scalp, lesional scalp had higher clonality and more expanded CD8+ clones, particularly in alopecia totalis/universalis, a pattern that suggests antigenic drive. During tofacitinib treatment, many expanded lesional clones remained in scalp and blood, and this persistence may partly explain relapse after treatment is stopped. Scalp TCR repertoire analysis is complicated because resident alphabeta T cells in normal human skin are also sequenced, whereas mouse skin is dominated by gammadelta T cells. The treated cohort was small, with a single nonresponder, so links between baseline CD8+ expansion and response need larger studies. With tofacitinib, both scalp clonality and the number of expanded CD8+ clones among the top 100 scalp clones went down significantly. TCR sequences shared between patients were less clear than in mice, possibly partly because of HLA diversity in the patient population.

The sample's treatment or condition, from its label and the paper: oral pan-JAK inhibitor, 5-10 mg twice daily. Lesional scalp punch biopsies and peripheral blood were collected from alopecia areata patients. PBMCs were isolated by density centrifugation and stained for CD3, CD4 and CD8, and CD4+ and CD8+ T cells were sorted on a FACSAria. The CDR3 covers 12 residues, taking in both the cysteine and the phenylalanine. Kept here is only the CDR3 DNA, which spans 36 bases and is read in frame from base 1. As encoded in the germline V gene, CDR1 is SNHLY while CDR2 is FYNNEI. The germline ends are 5 bases apart after V is trimmed by 4 bases and J by 5 bases.

Sequencing was performed on CD8+ T cells sorted from blood, taken around week 54, from a patient treated with tofacitinib. The sequence was collected from a human donor with alopecia areata. The chain is encoded by TRBV2 joined to TRBJ2-2, with TRBD2 tentatively as D gene (5 bases match). The CDR3 in this case is CASSGGTGELFF. At the DNA level, the sequence is TGTGCCAGCAGTGGAGGGACCGGGGAGCTGTTTTTT.